Following are 14 T cell receptor beta chains from one sample sequenced in a study of radiation and T cells in renal cell carcinoma. Profiling relied on immunoSEQ multiplex PCR, and the TCRdb table lists in-frame clones only, not all of them. The sample includes approximately 110,000 clones, roughly 85% of them seen just once. The time point: baseline pretreatment blood. As for treatment: 15 Gy SBRT to primary tumor, nephrectomy 4 weeks later. The specimen was blood, collected from a patient whose treatment included radiotherapy and nephrectomy. The origin of the receptors is a woman aged 55-70 years with renal cell carcinoma.

The CDR3 nucleotides read TGTGCCAGCAGTCCCCCCGGACAGGGCTTCTACGAGCAGTACTTC. Its protein is CASSPPGQGFYEQYF. The chain combines TRBV28 with TRBJ2-7, with 8 nucleotides matching TRBD1. CDR1 is MDHEN and CDR2 is SYDVKM in the germline V gene. The V segment lost 5 bases and the J segment 3 bases; nucleotides outside the gene matches: 9. CDR3 length: 15 residues.

The V call is TRBV18, the J call TRBJ1-5; D remains ambiguous. The CDR3 contains 15 residues. Trimming pared 6 bases from V and 5 bases from J, leaving 17 bases between. Germline CDR1 reads KGHSH; CDR2 reads LQKENI. CDR3 coding DNA: TGTGCCAGCTCCATATTCGAGGGAGATGATCAGCCCCAGCATTTT. Its translation is CASSIFEGDDQPQHF.

This clone was counted a single time. The V gene is TRBV2, the J gene TRBJ2-7, with 8 bases aligning to TRBD2. In germline, CDR1 is SNHLY, CDR2 FYNNEI. Unmatched junction bases numbered 5, after V lost 1 base and J lost 3 bases. The CDR3 consists of 15 residues. CDR3 nucleotides: TGTGCCAGCAGTGAAGAACTAGCGGACTTCTACGAGCAGTACTTC. Its translation is CASSEELADFYEQYF.

This clone was seen a single time. This chain links TRBV6-5 with TRBJ2-5; the D gene is possibly TRBD1 (6 bases). Trimming stripped 6 bases from V and 5 bases from J, with 13 bases between. This CDR3 comprises 13 residues. Germline V gene sequence: CDR1 MNHEY, CDR2 SVGAGI. CDR3 nucleotides: TGTGCCAGCAGGAGAGGGGGTAGGGAGACCCAGTACTTC. Translating it yields CASRRGGRETQYF.

This CDR3 is CASSGRTEAYGYTF. CDR3 nucleotide sequence: TGTGCCAGCAGCGGCAGGACTGAGGCCTATGGCTACACCTTC. The J gene is TRBJ1-2, the V gene TRBV5-5, with no clear D. V was cut by 4 bases and J by 4 bases, with 14 bases left in between. CDR3 length equals 14 residues. Germline CDR1 SGHKS, CDR2 YYEKEE (reference sequence).

The chain couples TRBV7-2 to TRBJ2-5; TRBD2 matches at 9 bases. The CDR3 extends over 17 amino acids. Germline assignment: CDR1 SGHTA and CDR2 FQGNSA. V was clipped by 5 bases and J by 5 bases; unmatched bases: 15. In nucleotides, the CDR3 is TGTGCCAGCAGCGCCCACGGACTAGCGAAGTCCCCTGAGACCCAGTACTTC. Protein product: CASSAHGLAKSPETQYF.

The CDR3 region has the DNA TGTGCCAGCAGCCGCTCCCCCAACTATGGCTACACCTTC. It encodes CASSRSPNYGYTF. The V call is TRBV11-1, the J call TRBJ1-2; unclear D gene. The CDR3 consists of 13 residues. CDR1 is SGHAT and CDR2 is FQDESV in the germline V gene (reference sequence). Trimming pared 5 bases from V and 2 bases from J, leaving 9 bases between. Complete variable domain (other parts from reference TRBV11-1 and TRBJ1-2): EAEVAQSPRYKITEKSQAVAFWCDPISGHATLYWYRQILGQGPELLVQFQDESVVDDSQLPKDRFSAERLKGVDSTLKIQPAELGDSAMYLCASSRSPNYGYTFGSGTRLTVV.

The V and J genes are TRBV27 and TRBJ2-3, with no clear D. The CDR3 totals 13 residues. Looked up from germline, CDR1 is MNHEY and CDR2 is SMNVEV (reference sequence). V shed 5 bases and J shed 0 bases, with 6 bases lying between them. CDR3 in DNA: TGTGCCAGCAGTCTCACTAGCACAGATACGCAGTATTTT. This sequence encodes CASSLTSTDTQYF.

This clone was seen a handful of times. The V gene is TRBV5-1, the J gene TRBJ1-1; 7 positions agree with TRBD1. The V and J ends lost 4 bases and 7 bases, in that order; junction bases with no gene match: 13. CDR1 and CDR2 (germline): SGHRS, YFSETQ. The CDR3 sequence is 15 residues long. CDR3 in DNA: TGCGCCAGCAGCGAAAGGGGGTGGGGACAGAATGAAGCTTTCTTT. It is translated as CASSERGWGQNEAFF.

The CDR3 DNA reads TGTGCCAGCAGTCGGGCGGGGGGGGCAAACACTGAAGCTTTCTTT. Amino acid sequence: CASSRAGGANTEAFF. The genes are TRBV6-5 and TRBJ1-1; possibly TRBD1 for D (6 bases). V gave up 5 bases and J gave up 2 bases, with 15 bases separating them. This CDR3 has 15 residues. Germline V gene sequence: CDR1 MNHEY, CDR2 SVGAGI.

The chain employs TRBV7-9 and TRBJ1-2, with a possible D match to TRBD1 (6 bases). The CDR3 spans 17 residues. Trimming pared 5 bases from V and 7 bases from J, leaving 26 bases between. Germline-derived CDR1 and CDR2 are SEHNR and FQNEAQ (reference sequence). CDR3 in DNA: TGTGCCAGCAGCCAGGCCCCGCGGGACAACTATGAGCGTGGCTACACCTTC. Encoded protein: CASSQAPRDNYERGYTF.

This chain uses TRBV7-6 with TRBJ1-4; TRBD1 might be the D (6 bases). V was cut by 4 bases and J by 4 bases, with 13 bases left in between. In germline, CDR1 is SGHVS, CDR2 FNYEAQ. The CDR3 runs 15 residues. The CDR3 sequence: CASSSQGLINEKLFF. The CDR3 DNA reads TGTGCCAGCAGCTCGCAGGGGCTTATTAATGAAAAACTGTTTTTT.

The J gene is TRBJ2-7, the V gene TRBV21-1; no DNA check was done on the table's D call, TRBD1. TRBV21-1 is a recognized pseudogene. This CDR3 has 15 amino acids. The DNA of the CDR3 is TGTGCCAGCACAGGGTCACAGGGTCCGCGCGACGAGCAGTACTTC. This gives the protein CASTGSQGPRDEQYF.

The chain links TRBV7-3 to TRBJ2-3, with 10 bases fitting TRBD2. This CDR3 comprises 16 residues. Trimming at V came to 4 bases and at J to 9 bases, leaving 13 bases not matched to a gene. Looked up from germline, CDR1 is SGHTA and CDR2 is FQGTGA. CDR3 nucleotide sequence: TGTGCCAGCAGCTCGCACCACCAGCGGGAGGGCCGGACGCAGTATTTT. Translating gives CASSSHHQREGRTQYF.